This T cell receptor (beta chain) was obtained from a study of T-cell reconstitution after alpha-beta-depleted transplantation in children. This clonotype occurred many times. Its antigen is as yet unknown. This CDR3 comprises 14 residues. The trim removed 5 bases at V and 0 bases at J, leaving 4 bases unmatched. Germline V gene data show CDR1 as DFQATT and CDR2 as SNEGSKA (reference sequence). Overall study findings and caveats: Once a year had passed after transplant, T-cell counts and diversity came mostly from newly produced T cells. Reports say that about two months after transplant, the alpha-beta T cells came out of several hundred graft clones that had expanded. The study traced high day-60 TCRbeta diversity in some patients to surviving recipient T cells and thymic progenitors.

Unique molecular identifiers were used to barcode this TCRbeta library. TCRdb re-derived calls from the PCR reads in MiXCR, one entry per CDR3 protein. The sample holds 440,000 or so distinct CDR3 sequences; about 45% are singletons and the top ten take roughly 27%. Sequencing used PBMCs, obtained before TCRalphabeta/CD19-depleted stem cell transplant. The rearrangement uses TRBV20-1 and TRBJ2-7, with TRBD1 identical over 10 bases. The sequence was obtained from a girl aged 2-10 years with aplastic anemia, due to receive a stem cell transplant. As DNA, the CDR3 is TGCAGTGCTCCTCGACAGGGGGCCTCCTACGAGCAGTACTTC. Protein product: CSAPRQGASYEQYF.